This T cell receptor beta chain is from a study of identifying expanded T cells in peripheral blood. No infections or other immune events were documented during collection. Assay: immunoSEQ multiplex PCR; the TCRdb copy retains only in-frame clones and omits some. The data contain approximately 100,000 clones, around 88% of them singletons. The sequenced material came from blood. The clonotype originates from a person aged 18 to 69 in good health.

The CDR3 DNA reads as TGTGCCAGCAGCAGGGACAGGGTTTCCAATCAGCCCCAGCATTTT. Its translation is CASSRDRVSNQPQHF. The V and J genes are TRBV6-1 and TRBJ1-5; 9 bases are shared with TRBD1. The germline CDR1 and CDR2 sequences are MNHNS and SASEGT. The CDR3 is made up of 15 amino acids. V shed 6 bases and J 3 bases; nucleotides not matched to a gene: 6.